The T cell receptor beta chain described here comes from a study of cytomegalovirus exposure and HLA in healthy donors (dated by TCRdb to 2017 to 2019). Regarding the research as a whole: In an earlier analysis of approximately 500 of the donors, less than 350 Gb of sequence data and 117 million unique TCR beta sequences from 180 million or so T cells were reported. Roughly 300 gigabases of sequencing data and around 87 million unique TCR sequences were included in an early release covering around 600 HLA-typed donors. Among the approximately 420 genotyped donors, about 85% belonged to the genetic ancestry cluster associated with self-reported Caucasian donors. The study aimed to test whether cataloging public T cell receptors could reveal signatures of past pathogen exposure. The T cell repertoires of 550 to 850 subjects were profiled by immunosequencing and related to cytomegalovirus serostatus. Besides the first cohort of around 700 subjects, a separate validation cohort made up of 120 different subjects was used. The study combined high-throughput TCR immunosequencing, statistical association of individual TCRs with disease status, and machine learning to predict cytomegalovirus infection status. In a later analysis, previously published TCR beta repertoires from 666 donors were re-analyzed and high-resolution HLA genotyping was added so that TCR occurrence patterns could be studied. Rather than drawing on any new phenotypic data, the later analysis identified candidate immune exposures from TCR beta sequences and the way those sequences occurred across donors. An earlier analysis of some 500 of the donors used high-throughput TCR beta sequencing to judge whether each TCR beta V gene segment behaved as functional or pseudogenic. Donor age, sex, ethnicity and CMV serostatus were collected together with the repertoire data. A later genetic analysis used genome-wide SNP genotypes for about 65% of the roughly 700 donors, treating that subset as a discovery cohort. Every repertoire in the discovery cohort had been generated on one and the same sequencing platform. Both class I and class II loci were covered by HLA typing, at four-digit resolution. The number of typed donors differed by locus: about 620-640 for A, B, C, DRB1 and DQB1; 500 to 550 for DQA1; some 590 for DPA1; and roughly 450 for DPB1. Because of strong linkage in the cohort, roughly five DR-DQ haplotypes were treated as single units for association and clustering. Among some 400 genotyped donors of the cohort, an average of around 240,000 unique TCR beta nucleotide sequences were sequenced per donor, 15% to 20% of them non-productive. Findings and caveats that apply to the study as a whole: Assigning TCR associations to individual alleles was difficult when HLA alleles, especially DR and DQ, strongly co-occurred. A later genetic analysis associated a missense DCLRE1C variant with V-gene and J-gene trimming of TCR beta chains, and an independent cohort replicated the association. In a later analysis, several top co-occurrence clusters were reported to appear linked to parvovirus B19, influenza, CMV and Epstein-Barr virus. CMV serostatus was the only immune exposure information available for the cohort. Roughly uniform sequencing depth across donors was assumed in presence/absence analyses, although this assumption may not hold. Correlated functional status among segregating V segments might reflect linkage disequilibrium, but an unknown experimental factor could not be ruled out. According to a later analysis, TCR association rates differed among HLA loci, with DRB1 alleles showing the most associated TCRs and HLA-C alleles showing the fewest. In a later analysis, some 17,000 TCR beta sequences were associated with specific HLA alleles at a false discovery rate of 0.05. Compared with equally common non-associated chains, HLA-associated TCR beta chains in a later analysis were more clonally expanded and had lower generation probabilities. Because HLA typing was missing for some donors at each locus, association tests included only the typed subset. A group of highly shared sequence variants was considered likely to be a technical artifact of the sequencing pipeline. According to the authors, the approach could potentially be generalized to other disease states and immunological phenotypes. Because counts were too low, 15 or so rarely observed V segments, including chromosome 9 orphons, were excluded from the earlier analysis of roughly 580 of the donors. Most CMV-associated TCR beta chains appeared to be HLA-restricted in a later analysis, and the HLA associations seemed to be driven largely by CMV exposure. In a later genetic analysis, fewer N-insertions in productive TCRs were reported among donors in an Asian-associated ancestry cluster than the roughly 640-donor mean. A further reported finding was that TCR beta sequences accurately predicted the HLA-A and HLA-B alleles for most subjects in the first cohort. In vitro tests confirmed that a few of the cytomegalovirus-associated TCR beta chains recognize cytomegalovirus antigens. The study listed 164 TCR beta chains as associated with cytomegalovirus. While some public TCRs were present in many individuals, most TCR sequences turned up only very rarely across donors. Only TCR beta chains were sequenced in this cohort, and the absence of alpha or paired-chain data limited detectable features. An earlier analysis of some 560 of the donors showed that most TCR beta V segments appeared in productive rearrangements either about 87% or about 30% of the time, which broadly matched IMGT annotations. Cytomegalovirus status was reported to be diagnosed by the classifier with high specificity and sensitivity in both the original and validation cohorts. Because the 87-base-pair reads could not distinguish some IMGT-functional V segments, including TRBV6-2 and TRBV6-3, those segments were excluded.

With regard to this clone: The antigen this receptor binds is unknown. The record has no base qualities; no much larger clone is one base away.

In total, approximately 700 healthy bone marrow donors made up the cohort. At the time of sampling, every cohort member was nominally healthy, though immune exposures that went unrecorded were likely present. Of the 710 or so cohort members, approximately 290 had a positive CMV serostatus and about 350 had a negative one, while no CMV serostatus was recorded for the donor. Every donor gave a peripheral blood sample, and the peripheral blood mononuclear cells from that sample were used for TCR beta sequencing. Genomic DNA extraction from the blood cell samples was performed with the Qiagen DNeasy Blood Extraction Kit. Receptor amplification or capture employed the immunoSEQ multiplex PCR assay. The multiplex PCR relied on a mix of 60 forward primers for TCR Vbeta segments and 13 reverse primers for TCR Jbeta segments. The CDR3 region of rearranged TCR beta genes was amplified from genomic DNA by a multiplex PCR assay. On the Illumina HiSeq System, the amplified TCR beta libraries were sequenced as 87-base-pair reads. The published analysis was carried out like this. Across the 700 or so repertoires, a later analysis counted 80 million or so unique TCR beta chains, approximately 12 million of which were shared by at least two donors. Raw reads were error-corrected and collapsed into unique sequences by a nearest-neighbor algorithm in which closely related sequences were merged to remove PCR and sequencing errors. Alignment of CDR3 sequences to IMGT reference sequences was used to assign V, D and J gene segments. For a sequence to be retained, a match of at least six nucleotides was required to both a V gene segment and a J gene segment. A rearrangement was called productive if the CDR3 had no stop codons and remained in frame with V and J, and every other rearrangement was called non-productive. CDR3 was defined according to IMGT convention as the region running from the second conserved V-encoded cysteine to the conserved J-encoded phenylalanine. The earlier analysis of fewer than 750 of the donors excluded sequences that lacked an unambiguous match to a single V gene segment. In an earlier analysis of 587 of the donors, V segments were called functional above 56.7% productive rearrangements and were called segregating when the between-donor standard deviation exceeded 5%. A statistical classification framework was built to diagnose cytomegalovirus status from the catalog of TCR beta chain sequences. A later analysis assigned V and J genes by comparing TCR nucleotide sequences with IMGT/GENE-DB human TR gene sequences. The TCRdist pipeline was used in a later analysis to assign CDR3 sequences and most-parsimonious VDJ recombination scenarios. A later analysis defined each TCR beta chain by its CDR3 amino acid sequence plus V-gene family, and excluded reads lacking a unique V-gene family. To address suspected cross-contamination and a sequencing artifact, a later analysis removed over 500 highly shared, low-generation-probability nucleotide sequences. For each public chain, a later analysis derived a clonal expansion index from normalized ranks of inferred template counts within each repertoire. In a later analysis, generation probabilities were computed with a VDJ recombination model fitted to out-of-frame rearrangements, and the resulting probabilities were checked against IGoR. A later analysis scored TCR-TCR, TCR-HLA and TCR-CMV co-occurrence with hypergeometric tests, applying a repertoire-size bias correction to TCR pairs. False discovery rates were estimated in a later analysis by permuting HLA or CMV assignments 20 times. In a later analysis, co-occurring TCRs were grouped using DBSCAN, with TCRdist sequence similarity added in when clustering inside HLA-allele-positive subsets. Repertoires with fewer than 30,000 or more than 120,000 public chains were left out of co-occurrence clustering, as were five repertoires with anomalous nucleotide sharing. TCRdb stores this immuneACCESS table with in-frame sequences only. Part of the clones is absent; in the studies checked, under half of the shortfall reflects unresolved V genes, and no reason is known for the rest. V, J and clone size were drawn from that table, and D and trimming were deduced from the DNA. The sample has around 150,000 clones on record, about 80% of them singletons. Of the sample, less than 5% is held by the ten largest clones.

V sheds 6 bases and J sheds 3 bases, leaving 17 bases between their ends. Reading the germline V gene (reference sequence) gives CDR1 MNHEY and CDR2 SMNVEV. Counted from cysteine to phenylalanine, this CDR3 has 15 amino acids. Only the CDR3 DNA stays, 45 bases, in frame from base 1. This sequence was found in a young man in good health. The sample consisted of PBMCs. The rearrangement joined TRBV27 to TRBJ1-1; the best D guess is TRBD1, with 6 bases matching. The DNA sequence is TGTGCCAGCAGACCATTGGACAGACTCTACACTGAAGCTTTCTTT. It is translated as CASRPLDRLYTEAFF.